The clone carrying this T cell receptor (beta chain) was counted a few times. Its antigen remains unknown. MiXCR was run by TCRdb on the 5' RACE reads, yielding one entry per CDR3 protein. The sample lists approximately 12,000 distinct CDR3 sequences, about half seen once, with 9.5% to 15% in the top ten. Findings and limits, study-wide: Larger-cohort validation covered only one TCR beta V-J rearrangement.

Germline lookup yields CDR1 SGHRS and CDR2 YFSETQ. There are 16 residues in the CDR3. The junction had 6 bases not matched to a gene; V was cut back by 4 bases and J by 1 base. Sequences were obtained from tumor-infiltrating naive CD4+ T cells sorted from the breast tumor. As for subset: naive CD4+ T cells, CD4+CD45RA+CD25-. The clonotype was recovered from a female donor with breast cancer. The chain employs TRBV5-1 and TRBJ2-3, with 10 bases identical to TRBD1. The CDR3, as DNA: TGCGCCAGCAGCAAGGACGGGACAGGGGGCACAGATACGCAGTATTTT. Amino acids: CASSKDGTGGTDTQYF.